The 3 T cell receptor beta chains in this list originate from one sample, sequenced in a study of T cell repertoires in cytomegalovirus infection. The antigens of these receptors remain unknown. TCRdb re-called the reads with MiXCR, one entry per CDR3 protein. The data show about 740,000 distinct CDR3 sequences, 30% to 40% seen once. This material consisted of cultured PBMCs, taken from culture after CMV antigen stimulation. The origin of the receptors is a human donor in good health (CMV status not recorded). Some clones in this sample may be carry-over from other donors' samples.

The chain couples TRBV7-6 to TRBJ2-2; the D call may be TRBD1 or TRBD2 (5 bases each). Germline assignment: CDR1 SGHVS and CDR2 FNYEAQ. The CDR3 is 17 residues long. Trimming left V 7 bases short and J 5 bases short, with 23 bases between. The DNA of the CDR3 is TGTGCCAGCACCTTGAAGGATGGCAGGGACCATACCGGGGAGCTGTTTTTT. Translation gives CASTLKDGRDHTGELFF.

The chain couples TRBV20-1 to TRBJ2-5; TRBD2 agrees at 13 bases. This CDR3 has 15 residues. Looked up from germline, CDR1 is DFQATT and CDR2 is SNEGSKA (reference sequence). CDR3 amino acids: CSGTSGTQVEETQYF. CDR3 nucleotides: TGCAGCGGGACTAGCGGGACTCAGGTAGAAGAGACCCAGTACTTC.

This clonotype has only a few counts. The rearrangement uses TRBV6-2 or TRBV6-3 and TRBJ2-2, with unresolved D. From germline, CDR1 is MNHEY and CDR2 SVGEGT. The CDR3 spans 13 residues. The ends were cut back, 7 bases at V and 6 bases at J, with 12 bases in the middle. The CDR3 DNA reads as TGTGCCAGCACATCACCCGCTCCCGGGGAGCTGTTTTTT. It encodes CASTSPAPGELFF.